Below, one TCR beta chain is given with its context. What it binds is not known. This sample stems from a study of cytomegalovirus exposure and HLA in healthy donors. Study-level results: Most TCR sequences were uncommon, yet certain public TCRs appeared in many donors.

60 Vbeta and 13 Jbeta primers were used in PCR. Data came from immunoSEQ multiplex PCR; TCRdb stores just in-frame clones and leaves some out. The repertoire holds roughly 120,000 clones, about 72% seen once, with roughly 1.6% in the top ten. V shed 4 bases, J shed 2 bases, and the junction held 1 base outside the gene matches. The CDR3 consists of 14 residues. CDR1 is SGHRS and CDR2 is YFSETQ in the germline V gene. Material for sequencing was PBMCs. The sequence was collected from a man younger than 40 in good health and CMV-seropositive. The chain uses TRBV5-1 and TRBJ1-2; 11 nucleotides line up with TRBD1. The CDR3 coding sequence is TGCGCCAGCAGCAGGGACAGGGGGAACTATGGCTACACCTTC. Translated, it gives CASSRDRGNYGYTF.